This TCR beta chain was profiled in a study of blood T cells in healthy people across ages. Study background: Through template switching, about one barcoded beta molecule was captured per two T cells, as measured in model experiments.

Each donor had about 10 milliliters of peripheral blood drawn. Per sample, at least 5 micrograms of total RNA were extracted. This clonotype was seen more than once but under ten times. Primed by a sample-barcoded 5' primer and a J-beta primer mix, a second PCR proceeded for about 6 to 12 cycles. TCRdb re-called the 5' RACE reads with MiXCR, one entry per CDR3 protein. The sample shows around 1,500,000 distinct CDR3 sequences, over 25% of them seen only once. Sequenced material: blood. This TCR was sampled from a woman aged 25 to 39 in good health.

The CDR3 region is CTSSLSPHNEQFF. As DNA, the CDR3 is TGTACCAGCAGCTTATCCCCCCACAATGAGCAGTTCTTC. The chain carries TRBV7-2 and TRBJ2-1; D unresolved. Germline lookup yields CDR1 SGHTA and CDR2 FQGNSA. This CDR3 has 13 amino acids. V lost 2 bases to trimming and J lost 5 bases, with 7 bases between them.